The sequence of this TCR beta chain was determined in a study of T-cell memory formation after mild COVID-19. A single record per CDR3 protein comes from TCRdb applying MiXCR to the 5' RACE reads. This table has 540,000 or so distinct CDR3 sequences, about a fifth appearing once. This clonotype has just a few counts. This clonotype was sampled from an adult woman who had mild COVID-19 (a few samples of this study predate the infection). Cell type and time point are not known. Sequenced material: PBMCs or a T cell subset sorted from them (not recorded which).

CDR3: CASSHSGSGELFF. CDR3 in DNA: TGTGCCAGCAGCCATAGCGGTTCCGGGGAGCTGTTTTTT. The chain employs TRBV3-1 and TRBJ2-2, with D tentatively TRBD2 (6 bases). The CDR3 consists of 13 residues. Germline CDR1 reads LGHDT; CDR2 reads YNNKEL (reference sequence). Trimming stripped 3 bases from V and 6 bases from J, with 8 bases between.